This T cell receptor (beta chain) appears in the sequencing data of a study of shared clonotypes between healthy human individuals. Broader study findings: Larger estimated richness was generally seen in naive subsets than in memory subsets.

Generated by immunoSEQ multiplex PCR, the TCRdb table keeps only in-frame clones and is missing some. The sample lists fewer than 2.5 million clones, 93% occurring once. Comment on this clone: Its target is unknown.

This TCR derives from a man between 18 and 29 years old in good health. Some clones in this sample may be carry-over from other donors' samples. The sequencing sample was made of naive CD4+ T cells from PBMCs. Described subset: CD45RA+ positively selected.

The chain's CDR3 is CASIQGGGLAKNIQYF. The CDR3, as DNA: TGTGCCAGCATCCAGGGCGGCGGTCTAGCCAAAAACATTCAGTACTTC. The J gene is TRBJ2-4, the V gene TRBV2, with D maybe TRBD1 (5 bases). The germline CDR1 and CDR2 sequences are SNHLY and FYNNEI. CDR3 length: 16 amino acids. V dropped 7 bases and J dropped 0 bases, with 16 bases sitting between them.